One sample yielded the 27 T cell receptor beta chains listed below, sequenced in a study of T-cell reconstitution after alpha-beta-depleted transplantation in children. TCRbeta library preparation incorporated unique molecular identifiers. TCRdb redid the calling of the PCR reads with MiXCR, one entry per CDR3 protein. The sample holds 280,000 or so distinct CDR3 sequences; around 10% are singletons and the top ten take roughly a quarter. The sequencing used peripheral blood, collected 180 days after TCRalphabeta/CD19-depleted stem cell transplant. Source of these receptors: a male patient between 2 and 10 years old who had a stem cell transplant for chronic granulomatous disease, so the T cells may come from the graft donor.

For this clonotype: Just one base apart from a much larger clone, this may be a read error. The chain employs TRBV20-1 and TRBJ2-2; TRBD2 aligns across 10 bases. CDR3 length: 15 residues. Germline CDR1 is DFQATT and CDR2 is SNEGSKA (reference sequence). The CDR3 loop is CCARVLAGESGELFF. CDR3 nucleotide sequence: TGCTGTGCTAGAGTCCTAGCGGGAGAGTCCGGGGAGCTGTTTTTT.

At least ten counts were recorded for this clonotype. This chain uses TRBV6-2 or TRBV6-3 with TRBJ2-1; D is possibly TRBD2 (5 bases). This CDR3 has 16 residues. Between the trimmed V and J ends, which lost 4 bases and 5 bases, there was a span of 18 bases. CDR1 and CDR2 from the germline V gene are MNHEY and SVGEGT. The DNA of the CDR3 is TGTGCCAGCAGTTGGATGAATTTAGCGTCGAACAATGAGCAGTTCTTC. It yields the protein CASSWMNLASNNEQFF.

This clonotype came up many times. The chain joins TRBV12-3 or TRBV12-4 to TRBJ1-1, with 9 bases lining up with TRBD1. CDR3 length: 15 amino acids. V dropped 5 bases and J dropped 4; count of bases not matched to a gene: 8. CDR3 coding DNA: TGTGCCAGCAGTCCCGATACAGGGGGCTTCACTGAAGCTTTCTTT. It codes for CASSPDTGGFTEAFF.

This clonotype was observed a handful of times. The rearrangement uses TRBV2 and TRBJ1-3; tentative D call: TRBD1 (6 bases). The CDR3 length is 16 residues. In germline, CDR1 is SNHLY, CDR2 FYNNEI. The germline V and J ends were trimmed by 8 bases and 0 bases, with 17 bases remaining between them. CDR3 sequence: CASGSTGGDSGNTIYF. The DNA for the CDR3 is TGTGCCAGCGGGTCCACGGGGGGCGACTCTGGAAACACCATATATTTT.

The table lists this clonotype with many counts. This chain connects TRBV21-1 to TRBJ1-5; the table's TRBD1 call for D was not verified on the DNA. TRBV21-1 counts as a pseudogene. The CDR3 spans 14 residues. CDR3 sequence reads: CASLGGLSNQPQHF. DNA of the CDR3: TGTGCCAGTCTGGGGGGGCTTAGCAATCAGCCCCAGCATTTT.

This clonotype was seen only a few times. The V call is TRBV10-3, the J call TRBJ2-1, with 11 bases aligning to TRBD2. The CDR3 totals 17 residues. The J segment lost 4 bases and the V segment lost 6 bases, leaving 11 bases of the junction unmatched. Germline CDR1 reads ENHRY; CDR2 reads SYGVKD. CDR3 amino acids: CAISFSGRAGLYNEQFF. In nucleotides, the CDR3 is TGTGCCATCAGCTTTAGCGGGAGGGCGGGCCTATACAATGAGCAGTTCTTC.

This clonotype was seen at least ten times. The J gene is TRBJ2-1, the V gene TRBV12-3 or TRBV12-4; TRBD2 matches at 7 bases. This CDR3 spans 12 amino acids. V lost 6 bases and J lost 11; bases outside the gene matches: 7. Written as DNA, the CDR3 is TGTGCCAGCAGGTACACTAGCGAACAGCAGTTCTTC. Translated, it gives CASRYTSEQQFF.

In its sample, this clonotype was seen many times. Here the CDR3 DNA reads TGTGCCACCAGCGGGTCAGGGAAACGGTATAGCAATCAGCCCCAGCATTTT. Translation: CATSGSGKRYSNQPQHF. The chain employs TRBV15 and TRBJ1-5; the D gene is possibly TRBD1 (5 bases). Germline assignment: CDR1 LNHNV and CDR2 YYDKDF (reference sequence). The CDR3 is 17 amino acids. V was cut by 5 bases and J by 0 bases, with 17 bases left in between.

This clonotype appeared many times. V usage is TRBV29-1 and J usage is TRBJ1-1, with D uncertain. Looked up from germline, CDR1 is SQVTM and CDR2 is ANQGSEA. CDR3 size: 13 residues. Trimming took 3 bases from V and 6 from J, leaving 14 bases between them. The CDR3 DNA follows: TGCAGCGTTGACCGAGTCCTAAAGGCTGAAGCTTTCTTT. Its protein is CSVDRVLKAEAFF.

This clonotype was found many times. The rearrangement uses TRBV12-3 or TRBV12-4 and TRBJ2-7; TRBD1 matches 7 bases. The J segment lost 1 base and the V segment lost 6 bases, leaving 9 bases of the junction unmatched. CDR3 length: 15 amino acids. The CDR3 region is CASSQLRDSSYEQYF. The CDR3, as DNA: TGTGCCAGCAGCCAACTCCGGGACAGTTCCTACGAGCAGTACTTC.

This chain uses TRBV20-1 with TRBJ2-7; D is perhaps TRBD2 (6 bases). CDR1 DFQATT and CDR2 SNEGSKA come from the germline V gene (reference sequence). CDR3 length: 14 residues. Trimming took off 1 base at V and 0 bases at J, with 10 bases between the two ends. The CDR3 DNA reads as TGCAGTGCTAGAGTCGCCGGGAGCTCCTACGAGCAGTACTTC. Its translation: CSARVAGSSYEQYF.

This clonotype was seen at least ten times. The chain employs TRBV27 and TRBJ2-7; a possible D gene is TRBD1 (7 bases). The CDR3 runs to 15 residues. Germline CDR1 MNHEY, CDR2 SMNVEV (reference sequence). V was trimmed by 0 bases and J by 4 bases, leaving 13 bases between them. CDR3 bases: TGTGCCAGCAGTTTATCGACAGGGAGGTATTACGAGCAGTACTTC. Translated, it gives CASSLSTGRYYEQYF.

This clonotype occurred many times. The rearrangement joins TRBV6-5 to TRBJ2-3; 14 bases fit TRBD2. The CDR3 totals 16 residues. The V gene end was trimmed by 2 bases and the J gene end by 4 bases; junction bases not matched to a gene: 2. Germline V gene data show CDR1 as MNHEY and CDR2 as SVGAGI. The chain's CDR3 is CASSYGLAGGPDTQYF. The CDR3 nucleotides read TGTGCCAGCAGTTACGGACTAGCGGGGGGCCCAGATACGCAGTATTTT.

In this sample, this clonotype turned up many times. Here the CDR3 reads CASSYLLVVGGNEQFF. In nucleotides, the CDR3 is TGTGCCAGCAGTTACCTGCTCGTGGTGGGGGGCAATGAGCAGTTCTTC. The chain uses TRBV6-2 or TRBV6-3 and TRBJ2-1, with D perhaps TRBD2 (6 bases). V lost 2 bases, J lost 6 bases, and 17 bases lay in between. This CDR3 has 16 amino acids. Per the germline V gene, CDR1 is MNHEY and CDR2 is SVGEGT.

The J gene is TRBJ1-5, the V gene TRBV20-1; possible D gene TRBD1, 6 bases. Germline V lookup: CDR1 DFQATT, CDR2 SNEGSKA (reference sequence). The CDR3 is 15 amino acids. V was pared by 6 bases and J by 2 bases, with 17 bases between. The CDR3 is CSAGVGGRRNQPQHF. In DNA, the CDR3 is TGCAGTGCCGGAGTAGGGGGTCGACGCAATCAGCCCCAGCATTTT.

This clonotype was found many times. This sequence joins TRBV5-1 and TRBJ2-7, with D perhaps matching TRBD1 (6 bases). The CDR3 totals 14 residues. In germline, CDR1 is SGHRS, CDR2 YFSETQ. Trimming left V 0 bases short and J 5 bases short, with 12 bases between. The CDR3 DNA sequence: TGCGCCAGCAGCTTGGCCAGGGGCCCCCACGAGCAGTACTTC. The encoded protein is CASSLARGPHEQYF.

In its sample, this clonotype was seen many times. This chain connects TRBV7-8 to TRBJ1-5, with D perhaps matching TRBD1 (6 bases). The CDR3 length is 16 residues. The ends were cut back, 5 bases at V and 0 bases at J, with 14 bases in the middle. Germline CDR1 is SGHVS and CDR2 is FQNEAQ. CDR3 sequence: CASSATGYNSNQPQHF. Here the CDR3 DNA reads TGTGCCAGCAGCGCCACAGGGTATAATAGCAATCAGCCCCAGCATTTT.

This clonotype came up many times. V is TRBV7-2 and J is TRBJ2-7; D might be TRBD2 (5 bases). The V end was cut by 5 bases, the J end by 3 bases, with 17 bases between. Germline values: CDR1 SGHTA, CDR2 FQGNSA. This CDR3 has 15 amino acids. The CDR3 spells CASSHRGGLHYEQYF. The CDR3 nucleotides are TGTGCCAGCAGCCACAGAGGAGGATTGCACTACGAGCAGTACTTC.

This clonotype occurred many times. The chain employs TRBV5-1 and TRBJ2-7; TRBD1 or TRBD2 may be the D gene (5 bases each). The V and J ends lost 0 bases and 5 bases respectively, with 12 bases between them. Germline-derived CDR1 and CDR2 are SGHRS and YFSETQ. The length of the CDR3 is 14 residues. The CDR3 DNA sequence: TGCGCCAGCAGCTTGGGCAGGGTAGCGAACGAGCAGTACTTC. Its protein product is CASSLGRVANEQYF. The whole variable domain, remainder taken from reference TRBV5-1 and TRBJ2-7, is KAGVTQTPRYLIKTRGQQVTLSCSPISGHRSVSWYQQTPGQGLQFLFEYFSETQRNKGNFPGRFSGRQFSNSRSEMNVSTLELGDSALYLCASSLGRVANEQYFGPGTRLTVT.

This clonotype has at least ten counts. CDR3: CASSRDRAKGANVLTF. CDR3 in DNA: TGTGCCAGCAGCCGGGACAGGGCGAAGGGGGCCAACGTCCTGACTTTC. The V and J genes are TRBV11-1 and TRBJ2-6; TRBD1 matches at 9 bases. The germline V gene has CDR1 SGHAT and CDR2 FQDESV (reference sequence). V lost 5 bases and J lost 4; bases outside the gene matches: 6. There are 16 residues in the CDR3.

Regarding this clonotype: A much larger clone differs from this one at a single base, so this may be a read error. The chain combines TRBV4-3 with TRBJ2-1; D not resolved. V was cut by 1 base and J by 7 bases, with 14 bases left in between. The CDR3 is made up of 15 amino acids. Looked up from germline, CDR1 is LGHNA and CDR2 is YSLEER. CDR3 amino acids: CASSQALGLVNEQFF. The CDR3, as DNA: TGCGCCAGCAGCCAAGCTTTGGGTTTAGTAAATGAGCAGTTCTTC.

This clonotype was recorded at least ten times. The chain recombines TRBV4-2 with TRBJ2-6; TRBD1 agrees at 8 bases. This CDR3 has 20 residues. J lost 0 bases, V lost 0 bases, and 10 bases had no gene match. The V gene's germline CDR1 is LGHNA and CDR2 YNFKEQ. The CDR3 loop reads CASSQERSGGSTSGANVLTF. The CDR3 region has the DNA TGTGCCAGCAGCCAAGAGCGCTCAGGGGGCTCAACCTCTGGGGCCAACGTCCTGACTTTC.

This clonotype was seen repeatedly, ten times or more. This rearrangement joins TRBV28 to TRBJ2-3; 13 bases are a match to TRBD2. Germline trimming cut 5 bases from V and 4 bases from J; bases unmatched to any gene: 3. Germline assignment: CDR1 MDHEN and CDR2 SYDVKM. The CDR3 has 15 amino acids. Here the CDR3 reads CASSPTSGRADTQYF. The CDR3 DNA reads TGTGCCAGCAGTCCAACTAGCGGGAGGGCAGATACGCAGTATTTT. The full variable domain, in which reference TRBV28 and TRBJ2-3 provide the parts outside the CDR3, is DVKVTQSSRYLVKRTGEKVFLECVQDMDHENMFWYRQDPGLGLRLIYFSYDVKMKEKGDIPEGYSVSREKKERFSLILESASTNQTSMYLCASSPTSGRADTQYFGPGTRLTVL.

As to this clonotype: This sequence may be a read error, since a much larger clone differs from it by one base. The CDR3 loop is CATSQERQVSYEQYF. The CDR3 DNA sequence: TGTGCCACCAGCCAAGAGAGACAGGTCTCCTACGAGCAGTACTTC. This sequence joins TRBV16 and TRBJ2-7, with D maybe TRBD1 (6 bases). Per germline, CDR1 KGHSY and CDR2 FQNENV. CDR3 length: 15 amino acids.

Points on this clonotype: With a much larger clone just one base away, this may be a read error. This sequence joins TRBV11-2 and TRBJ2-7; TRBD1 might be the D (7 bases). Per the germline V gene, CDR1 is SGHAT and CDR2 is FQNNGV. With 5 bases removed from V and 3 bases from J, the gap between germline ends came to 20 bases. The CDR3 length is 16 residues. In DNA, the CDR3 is TGTGCCAGCAGCCGGGGGTGGGACAGTTCTTTCTACGAGCAGTACTTC. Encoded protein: CASSRGWDSSFYEQYF.

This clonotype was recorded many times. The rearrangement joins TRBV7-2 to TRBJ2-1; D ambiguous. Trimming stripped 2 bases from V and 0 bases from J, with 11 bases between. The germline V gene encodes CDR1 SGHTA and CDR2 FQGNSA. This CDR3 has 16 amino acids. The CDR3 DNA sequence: TGTGCCAGCAGCTTAACCGGGTCACGCTCCTACAATGAGCAGTTCTTC. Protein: CASSLTGSRSYNEQFF.

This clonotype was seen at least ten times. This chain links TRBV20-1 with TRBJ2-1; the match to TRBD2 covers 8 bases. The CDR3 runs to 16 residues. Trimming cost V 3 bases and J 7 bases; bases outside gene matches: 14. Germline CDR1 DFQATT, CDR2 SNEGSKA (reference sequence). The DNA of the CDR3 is TGCAGTGCTAGTGTCGTACGGGGGGGTCGGACAAATGAGCAGTTCTTC. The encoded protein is CSASVVRGGRTNEQFF.